Presented here are 3 T cell receptor beta chains from one specimen sequenced in a study of blood T cell repertoires in COVID-19. The data were produced by immunoSEQ multiplex PCR, yet TCRdb's version contains in-frame clones alone and is incomplete. Among approximately 100,000 clones, roughly nine tenths were seen once, and the ten largest hold around 15%. The specimen was peripheral blood. These receptors originate from a man in his fifties with acute or convalescent COVID-19.

V gene TRBV10-3 combines with J gene TRBJ1-1; no definite D call. Germline V lookup: CDR1 ENHRY, CDR2 SYGVKD. Deletions cut 4 bases from V and 0 bases from J, with 3 bases between. This CDR3 contains 12 residues. CDR3 nucleotide sequence: TGTGCCATCAGTGGAGTGAACACTGAAGCTTTCTTT. This encodes CAISGVNTEAFF.

The V gene is TRBV5-5, the J gene TRBJ2-3, with D possibly TRBD1 on 6 matching bases. V shed 4 bases and J shed 0 bases, with 21 bases lying between them. Germline CDR1 reads SGHKS; CDR2 reads YYEKEE (reference sequence). There are 18 residues in the CDR3. The chain's CDR3 is CASSNIMGAAYSTDTQYF. In DNA form, the CDR3 reads TGTGCCAGCAGCAATATAATGGGGGCGGCCTACAGCACAGATACGCAGTATTTT.

CDR3 protein: CASSNGGGPTEAFF. The CDR3 DNA reads TGTGCCAGCAGCAATGGGGGGGGTCCCACTGAAGCTTTCTTT. This sequence joins TRBV11-3 and TRBJ1-1; D is perhaps TRBD1 (5 bases). The length of the CDR3 is 14 residues. V gave up 5 bases and J gave up 4 bases, with 14 bases separating them. Germline V CDR1 and CDR2: SGHNT, YENEEA.